These T cell receptor beta chains were read from a single sample in a study of blood T cell repertoires in COVID-19. Data came from immunoSEQ multiplex PCR; TCRdb stores just in-frame clones and leaves some out. Of 14,000 or so clones in the sample, approximately 90% were seen once. Sequenced: peripheral blood. These receptor sequences come from a human donor in a cohort sampled during active COVID-19. The CDR3 runs from the conserved cysteine through the conserved F or W. The order of the fields is J gene, V gene, D gene, clone size, CDR3 protein, CDR3 DNA. A D gene is named only where the DNA matches it firmly. The size of a clone is reported for some rows only, either as once, few or many, or as a class for expanded clones.

TRBJ2-1,TRBV19,-,-,CASSIRGGAGGNEQFF,TGTGCCAGTAGTATACGAGGGGGAGCTGGGGGCAATGAGCAGTTCTTC
TRBJ1-3,TRBV4-3,-,-,CASSQDRVVLGNTIYF,TGCGCCAGCAGCCAAGACAGGGTCGTTTTAGGAAACACCATATATTTT
TRBJ1-4,TRBV5-1,TRBD1,once,CASSFGQATNEKLFF,TGCGCCAGCAGCTTCGGACAGGCAACTAATGAAAAACTGTTTTTT
TRBJ2-3,TRBV5-1,-,-,CASLSASTDTQYF,TGCGCCAGCCTTAGCGCCAGCACAGATACGCAGTATTTT
TRBJ1-1,TRBV6-5,-,-,CASTTATGNTEAFF,TGTGCCAGCACAACCGCGACAGGGAACACTGAAGCTTTCTTT
TRBJ2-7,TRBV6-2/TRBV6-3,TRBD1,-,CASSYSMSPGQGAFYYEQYF,TGTGCCAGCAGTTACTCGATGTCGCCGGGACAGGGGGCCTTCTACTACGAGCAGTACTTC
TRBJ1-1,TRBV7-9,-,-,CASSLVMKWGQTFF,TGTGCCAGCAGCTTAGTTATGAAATGGGGGCAGACTTTCTTT
TRBJ1-3,TRBV4-2,-,few,CASSQTTSSGNTIYF,TGTGCCAGCAGCCAAACGACTAGCTCTGGAAACACCATATATTTT
TRBJ2-3,TRBV5-4,-,-,CASSLGGSTDTQYF,TGTGCCAGCAGCTTAGGAGGGTCCACAGATACGCAGTATTTT
TRBJ2-3,TRBV7-9,TRBD2,-,CASSSARTSGRPGDTQYF,TGTGCCAGCAGCTCCGCCCGGACTAGCGGGAGGCCTGGGGATACGCAGTATTTT
TRBJ2-1,TRBV24-1,TRBD2,-,CATSERDYRGQFF,TGTGCCACCAGTGAGCGGGACTACCGGGGGCAGTTCTTC
TRBJ2-1,TRBV5-1,TRBD1,-,CASSYGQEYNEQFF,TGCGCCAGCAGTTACGGACAGGAGTACAATGAGCAGTTCTTC
TRBJ1-2,TRBV25-1,TRBD1,-,CASSDHTGGGLGYTF,TGTGCCAGCAGTGACCACACAGGGGGCGGGCTGGGCTACACCTTC